These 11 T cell receptor beta chains were sequenced from one sample in a study of regulatory T cells in long-lasting Graves disease. iRepertoire HTBI primers and Arm-PCR of CDR3 regions built TCR beta libraries. MiXCR was run by TCRdb on the multiplex PCR reads, yielding one entry per CDR3 protein. The sample has 400,000 to 500,000 distinct CDR3 sequences; 20% to 25% are singletons. Time point indicated: persistent/refractory GD, antithyroid drugs over 5 years with positive TRAb. Generation of the TCR library employed RNA extracted from PBMCs. Sequenced material: peripheral blood mononuclear cells (PBMCs), taken when the disease was refractory, from a patient treated with antithyroid drugs. These receptors were obtained from a female donor with Graves disease.

Ten or more counts support this clonotype. The chain combines TRBV9 with TRBJ2-7; TRBD2 agrees at 7 bases. CDR1 and CDR2 from the germline V gene are SGDLS and YYNGEE. V trimming: 0 bases; J trimming: 2 bases; junction bases outside the gene matches: 5. The length of the CDR3 is 15 residues. CDR3 sequence: CASSVASGVTYEQYF. The CDR3 DNA follows: TGTGCCAGCAGCGTAGCCAGCGGGGTTACCTACGAGCAGTACTTC.

This clonotype has just a few counts. The gene calls are TRBV6-1 and TRBJ2-7; D gene ambiguous. The CDR3 extends over 15 amino acids. CDR1 MNHNS and CDR2 SASEGT come from the germline V gene. V shed 3 bases and J shed 1 base, with 13 bases lying between them. CDR3 nucleotide sequence: TGTGCCAGCAGTGAGAGTTTTGCGGATTCCTACGAGCAGTACTTC. This codes for CASSESFADSYEQYF.

This clonotype was counted between two and nine times. The V gene is TRBV5-1, the J gene TRBJ1-6, with 7 bases lining up with TRBD1. Germline V CDR1 and CDR2: SGHRS, YFSETQ. Trimming took 0 bases from V and 9 from J; bases not matched to a gene: 9. The CDR3 runs to 16 residues. The CDR3 region is CASSLEGANQVSPLHF. The CDR3 DNA reads as TGCGCCAGCAGCTTGGAGGGGGCGAATCAGGTTTCACCCCTCCACTTT. Combining the CDR3 with reference TRBV5-1 and TRBJ1-6 gives the whole variable domain KAGVTQTPRYLIKTRGQQVTLSCSPISGHRSVSWYQQTPGQGLQFLFEYFSETQRNKGNFPGRFSGRQFSNSRSEMNVSTLELGDSALYLCASSLEGANQVSPLHFGNGTRLTVT.

In this sample, this clonotype turned up a few times. The chain combines TRBV20-1 with TRBJ1-2; possibly TRBD1 for D (5 bases). The V and J ends lost 1 base and 0 bases respectively, with 30 bases between them. CDR3 length: 21 amino acids. Germline CDR1 DFQATT, CDR2 SNEGSKA (reference sequence). Written as DNA, the CDR3 is TGCAGTGCTAGAGCCAATGCCCCCTTCCCATCTCGGGCGACAGCTAACTATGGCTACACCTTC. It is translated as CSARANAPFPSRATANYGYTF.

The chain has TRBV7-9 and TRBJ2-7; TRBD1 or TRBD2 may be the D gene (5 bases each). The CDR3 is 12 amino acids. Germline V gene lookup returns CDR1 SEHNR and CDR2 FQNEAQ (reference sequence). V lost 5 bases, J lost 10 bases, and 15 bases lay in between. The CDR3 DNA is TGTGCCAGCAGCGCAGAGGGGTTGAACCAGTACTTC. Its translation is CASSAEGLNQYF.

This clonotype was detected many times. The chain joins TRBV7-2 to TRBJ1-5, with TRBD1 identical over 10 bases. The J segment lost 7 bases and the V segment lost 5 bases, leaving 14 bases of the junction unmatched. The CDR3 runs 17 residues. Germline assignment: CDR1 SGHTA and CDR2 FQGNSA. CDR3 protein: CASSTFGTGAGIQPQHF. In nucleotides, the CDR3 is TGTGCCAGCAGCACCTTCGGGACAGGGGCCGGGATCCAGCCCCAGCATTTT.

The chain uses TRBV18 and TRBJ2-2; D not certain. The germline gives CDR1 KGHSH, CDR2 LQKENI. Trimming cost V 0 bases and J 8 bases, with 13 bases left between them. There are 15 residues in the CDR3. The chain's CDR3 is CASSPPVTAWGELFF. The CDR3 DNA sequence: TGTGCCAGCTCACCACCGGTAACAGCCTGGGGGGAGCTGTTTTTT.

This clonotype was seen many times. The rearrangement joins TRBV28 to TRBJ2-5, with D hard to call. CDR1 and CDR2 (germline): MDHEN, SYDVKM. The V end was cut by 5 bases, the J end by 5 bases, with 15 bases between. The CDR3 spans 14 residues. The CDR3 DNA follows: TGTGCCAGCAGTCCGCCCGTGGGTTGGGAGACCCAGTACTTC. Protein sequence: CASSPPVGWETQYF.

This clonotype came up many times. The CDR3 is CASSMDGTNYGYTF. The CDR3 nucleotides are TGTGCCAGCAGTATGGACGGTACTAACTATGGCTACACCTTC. V usage is TRBV12-3 or TRBV12-4 and J usage is TRBJ1-2; no reliable D call. Trimming took 5 bases from V and 0 from J, leaving 10 bases between them. This CDR3 contains 14 residues.

Many counts were recorded for this clonotype. V gene TRBV28 combines with J gene TRBJ1-1; 7 bases map to TRBD1. The CDR3 runs 16 residues. The germline V gene encodes CDR1 MDHEN and CDR2 SYDVKM. V shed 1 base, J shed 1 base, and the junction held 6 bases outside the gene matches. CDR3 amino acids: CASSLSSWTGNTEAFF. CDR3 DNA sequence: TGTGCCAGCAGTTTATCTAGTTGGACAGGGAACACTGAAGCTTTCTTT.

V and J are TRBV3-1 and TRBJ2-7; either TRBD1 or TRBD2 may supply D (6 bases each). The CDR3 consists of 15 residues. Trimming removed 0 bases from V and 5 bases from J, with 14 bases in between. Germline-derived CDR1 and CDR2 are LGHDT and YNNKEL (reference sequence). CDR3 coding DNA: TGTGCCAGCAGCCAAGAAGGGGGGAGGTCCGACGAGCAGTACTTC. Protein: CASSQEGGRSDEQYF.